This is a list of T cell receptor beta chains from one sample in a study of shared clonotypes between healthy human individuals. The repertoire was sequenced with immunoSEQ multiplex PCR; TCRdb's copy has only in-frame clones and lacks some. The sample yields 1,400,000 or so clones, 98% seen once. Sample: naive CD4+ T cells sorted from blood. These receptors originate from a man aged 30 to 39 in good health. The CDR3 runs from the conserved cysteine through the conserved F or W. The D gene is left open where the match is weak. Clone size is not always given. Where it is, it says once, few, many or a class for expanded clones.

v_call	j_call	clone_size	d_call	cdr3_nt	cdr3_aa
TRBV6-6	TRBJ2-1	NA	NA	TGTGCCAGCAGTTACTTAAATGAGCAGTTCTTC	CASSYLNEQFF
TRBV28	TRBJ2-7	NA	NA	TGTGCCAGCACAATGGCGTCTGGCTCCTACGAGCAGTACTTC	CASTMASGSYEQYF
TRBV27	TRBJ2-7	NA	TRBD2	TGTGCCAGCAGTTCCGGAACTGCTAGCGGGAGATCCTACGAGCAGTACTTC	CASSSGTASGRSYEQYF
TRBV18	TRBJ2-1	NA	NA	TGTGCCAGCTCACCCCGTAACGGGAGCTCCTACAATGAGCAGTTCTTC	CASSPRNGSSYNEQFF
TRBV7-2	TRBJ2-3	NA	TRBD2	TGTGCCAGCAGCTTACCTCCTAGCGGGAGTCGGACAGATACGCAGTATTTT	CASSLPPSGSRTDTQYF
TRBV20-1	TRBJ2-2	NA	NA	TGCAGTGCTAGACGATCCGGGGAGCTGTTTTTT	CSARRSGELFF
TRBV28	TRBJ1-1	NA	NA	TGTGCCAGCAGTCCCGGACCGAGACCCATGAACACTGAAGCTTTCTTT	CASSPGPRPMNTEAFF
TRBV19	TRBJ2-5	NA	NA	TGTGCCAGTAGTATGGGGAGGGAGACCCAGTACTTC	CASSMGRETQYF
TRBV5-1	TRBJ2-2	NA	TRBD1	TGCGCCAGCAGCAGAGCGGACAGGGCCGGGGAGCTGTTTTTT	CASSRADRAGELFF
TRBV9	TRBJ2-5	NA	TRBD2	TGTGCCAGCAGCGTAGCGGGAGGTGGTGAGACCCAGTACTTC	CASSVAGGGETQYF
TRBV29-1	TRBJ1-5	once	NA	TGCAGCGTTCGAAGGGATCACAATCAGCCCCAGCATTTT	CSVRRDHNQPQHF
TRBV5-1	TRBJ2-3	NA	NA	TGCGCCAGCAGCTTGGACGGGGGAGGCCCAGATACGCAGTATTTT	CASSLDGGGPDTQYF
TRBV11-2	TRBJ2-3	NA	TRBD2	TGTGCCAGCAGCTGGACCCTTCTAGCGGACTACACAGATACGCAGTATTTT	CASSWTLLADYTDTQYF
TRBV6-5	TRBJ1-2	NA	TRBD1	TGTGCCAGCAGTTACTCGTCGACAGGGGGCGGCTACACCTTC	CASSYSSTGGGYTF
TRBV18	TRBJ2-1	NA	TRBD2	TGTGCCAGCTCACCACCTGTGGGAGGACTAGCGGGAACTAATGAGCAGTTCTTC	CASSPPVGGLAGTNEQFF
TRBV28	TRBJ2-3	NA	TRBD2	TGTGCCAGCAGTTCCCTCGGCGGGAGATCCACAGATACGCAGTATTTT	CASSSLGGRSTDTQYF